These 22 T cell receptor beta chains share one sample of origin, sequenced in a study of blood T cell repertoires in COVID-19. The assay was immunoSEQ multiplex PCR, and TCRdb's table has in-frame clones only and misses some. Seen here are approximately 120,000 clones, 75% to 90% observed once, and the top ten hold about 18%. The specimen was peripheral blood. The receptors shown here come from an older woman with acute or convalescent COVID-19.

This clone was counted a single time. The rearrangement joins TRBV6-5 to TRBJ2-7; D call uncertain. This CDR3 spans 12 amino acids. V dropped 3 bases and J dropped 4 bases, with 7 bases sitting between them. Looked up from germline, CDR1 is MNHEY and CDR2 is SVGAGI. The CDR3 nucleotides are TGTGCCAGCAGTTATGGCAGGTACGAGCAGTACTTC. As protein: CASSYGRYEQYF.

This sequence joins TRBV28 and TRBJ1-3; D is unresolved. The CDR3 is 16 residues long. CDR1 is MDHEN, CDR2 SYDVKM, per germline. Trimming pared 10 bases from V and 4 bases from J, leaving 23 bases between. The CDR3 DNA reads as TGTGCCACCTGCCCGCTTTTACAGAGAACCGGAAACACCATATATTTT. Its translation: CATCPLLQRTGNTIYF.

This clone was seen a few times. The genes are TRBV6-6 and TRBJ1-3; 7 bases line up with TRBD1. V lost 5 bases, J lost 2 bases, and 9 bases stayed unmatched. This CDR3 has 16 residues. CDR1 is MNHNY and CDR2 is SVGAGI in the germline V gene (reference sequence). The CDR3 nucleotides are TGTGCCAGCAGTCGGTCCCAACAGGGGCCTGGAAACACCATATATTTT. Protein sequence: CASSRSQQGPGNTIYF.

This chain links TRBV4-1 with TRBJ1-3; D is uncertain. Per the germline V gene, CDR1 is MGHRA and CDR2 is YSYEKL. The CDR3 loop spans 16 amino acids. The V and J ends lost 0 bases and 0 bases respectively, with 9 bases between them. The CDR3 DNA reads as TGCGCCAGCAGCCAAGACAACAGCCTCTCTGGAAACACCATATATTTT. Its protein product is CASSQDNSLSGNTIYF.

The chain has TRBV6-6 and TRBJ2-1; no clear D. Trimming took 5 bases from V and 9 from J, leaving 8 bases between them. The V gene's germline CDR1 is MNHNY and CDR2 SVGAGI (reference sequence). CDR3 size: 11 residues. CDR3 protein: CASSVAIEQFF. Here the CDR3 DNA reads TGTGCCAGCAGTGTAGCTATTGAGCAGTTCTTC.

The chain joins TRBV5-4 to TRBJ1-2; D is uncertain. Deletions cut 4 bases from V and 1 base from J, with 11 bases between. Germline CDR1 SGHNT, CDR2 YYREEE (reference sequence). This CDR3 spans 14 amino acids. The CDR3 DNA reads as TGTGCCAGCAGCGCGGGAGAGCATAACTATGGCTACACCTTC. The encoded protein is CASSAGEHNYGYTF.

This chain uses TRBV6-5 with TRBJ1-1; unclear D gene. The CDR3 extends over 12 amino acids. V lost 4 bases and J 11 bases, leaving 14 bases between the germline ends. The germline CDR1 and CDR2 sequences are MNHEY and SVGAGI. The CDR3 DNA follows: TGTGCCAGCAGTTTACCGGGAGGCAGTGCTTTCTTT. This encodes CASSLPGGSAFF.

The rearrangement uses TRBV28 and TRBJ1-2; 9 bases agree with TRBD1. The junction had 10 bases not matched to a gene; V was cut back by 7 bases and J by 7 bases. The CDR3 is 14 residues long. CDR1 MDHEN and CDR2 SYDVKM come from the germline V gene. Here the CDR3 DNA reads TGTGCCAGCAACCTGGACAGGGGTTTTGCTGGCTACACCTTC. Its translation: CASNLDRGFAGYTF.

The rearrangement joins TRBV5-6 to TRBJ1-3, with D perhaps matching TRBD1 (6 bases). The germline CDR1 and CDR2 sequences are SGHDT and YYEEEE. V was shortened by 4 bases and J by 0 bases, with 20 bases between the two germline ends. This CDR3 spans 18 amino acids. The chain's CDR3 is CASSMRINRDTSGNTIYF. The CDR3 DNA reads as TGTGCCAGCAGCATGCGTATTAACCGGGACACCTCTGGAAACACCATATATTTT.

The rearrangement joins TRBV5-6 to TRBJ1-2, with unresolved D. Trimming removed 0 bases from V and 7 bases from J, with 13 bases in between. The germline V gene has CDR1 SGHDT and CDR2 YYEEEE. The CDR3 totals 14 residues. The CDR3 protein is CASSLVEGGGGYTF. The CDR3 region has the DNA TGTGCCAGCAGCTTGGTCGAGGGCGGCGGTGGCTACACCTTC.

The gene calls are TRBV5-1 and TRBJ1-6, with 9 bases identical to TRBD1. This CDR3 is built from 14 residues. V was clipped by 3 bases and J by 5 bases; unmatched bases: 0. Germline loops: CDR1 SGHRS, CDR2 YFSETQ. This CDR3 is CASSWTGDNSPLHF. For the CDR3, the DNA is TGCGCCAGCAGCTGGACAGGGGATAATTCACCCCTCCACTTT.

Concerning this clone itself: Other nucleotide sequences from this sample produce the same CDR3. V gene TRBV2 combines with J gene TRBJ1-1, with a tentative D call TRBD1 (5 bases). CDR1 and CDR2 from the germline V gene are SNHLY and FYNNEI. The V gene lost 4 bases and the J gene lost 1 base, with 7 bases spanning the gap. CDR3 size: 13 residues. Here the CDR3 reads CASSGGENTEAFF. The CDR3 DNA reads TGTGCCAGCAGTGGGGGGGAGAACACTGAAGCTTTCTTT.

This sequence joins TRBV6-5 and TRBJ2-2, with 7 bases matching TRBD1. Germline-derived CDR1 and CDR2 are MNHEY and SVGAGI. The junction had 6 bases not matched to a gene; V was cut back by 11 bases and J by 0 bases. The CDR3 spans 14 residues. The CDR3: CAGKTGPNTGELFF. The DNA of the CDR3 is TGTGCCGGCAAGACAGGGCCGAACACCGGGGAGCTGTTTTTT.

The chain carries TRBV24-1 and TRBJ1-1; a possible D gene is TRBD1 (5 bases). With 9 bases removed from V and 1 base from J, the gap between germline ends came to 29 bases. Germline values: CDR1 KGHDR, CDR2 SFDVKD. The length of the CDR3 is 19 residues. The CDR3 region has the DNA TGTGCCACCGGACGGCCTGATACAGGTAAAAAACTGAAGAACACTGAAGCTTTCTTT. Encoded protein: CATGRPDTGKKLKNTEAFF.

In this sample, this clone turned up many times. The chain couples TRBV2 to TRBJ1-1; no definite D call. The CDR3 totals 13 residues. CDR1 is SNHLY and CDR2 is FYNNEI in the germline V gene. Trimming shortened V by 6 bases and J by 6 bases, and 14 bases separated the two germline ends. CDR3 coding DNA: TGTGCCAGCAGGAGGACCGTGGAGGCTGAAGCTTTCTTT. As protein: CASRRTVEAEAFF.

The chain carries TRBV6-5 and TRBJ1-5; 7 bases map to TRBD1. Germline CDR1 is MNHEY and CDR2 is SVGAGI. The J segment lost 3 bases and the V segment lost 8 bases, leaving 7 bases of the junction unmatched. The CDR3 length is 14 residues. CDR3 nucleotide sequence: TGTGCCAGCCAAGAGGGACAGTTCAATCAGCCCCAGCATTTT. Protein: CASQEGQFNQPQHF.

The chain has TRBV30 and TRBJ2-6; the match to TRBD2 covers 8 bases. This CDR3 has 18 residues. Germline V gives CDR1 GTSNPN, CDR2 SVGIG (reference sequence). Germline trimming cut 4 bases from V and 4 bases from J; bases unmatched to any gene: 15. The CDR3 region is CAWIGGRLREDGANVLTF. The DNA of the CDR3 is TGTGCCTGGATCGGCGGGAGGCTAAGGGAGGACGGGGCCAACGTCCTGACTTTC.

This chain joins TRBV7-9 and TRBJ1-5; D unresolved. The V end was cut by 2 bases, the J end by 3 bases, with 5 bases between. CDR1 SEHNR and CDR2 FQNEAQ come from the germline V gene (reference sequence). The CDR3 length is 13 residues. The CDR3 sequence: CASSLQFNQPQHF. The CDR3 coding sequence is TGTGCCAGCAGCTTACAATTCAATCAGCCCCAGCATTTT. The full variable domain, its missing parts supplied by reference TRBV7-9 and TRBJ1-5, is DTGVSQNPRHKITKRGQNVTFRCDPISEHNRLYWYRQTLGQGPEFLTYFQNEAQLEKSRLLSDRFSAERPKGSFSTLEIQRTEQGDSAMYLCASSLQFNQPQHFGDGTRLSIL.

This clone was found a few times. The V gene is TRBV6-1, the J gene TRBJ1-6, with D perhaps TRBD1 (6 bases). The V end lost 1 base, the J end lost 9 bases, and 13 bases lay between the germline ends. Germline assignment: CDR1 MNHNS and CDR2 SASEGT. The CDR3 consists of 15 residues. The CDR3 loop is CASSEVIGGSSPLHF. The CDR3 bases are TGTGCCAGCAGTGAAGTAATAGGGGGAAGTTCACCCCTCCACTTT.

The genes are TRBV6-1 and TRBJ2-3, with 7 bases lining up with TRBD1. Germline-derived CDR1 and CDR2 are MNHNS and SASEGT. The trim removed 3 bases at V and 4 bases at J, leaving 7 bases unmatched. CDR3 length: 15 amino acids. The CDR3 coding sequence is TGTGCCAGCAGTGAGAGTCACAGGGGAGCAGATACGCAGTATTTT. Its protein product is CASSESHRGADTQYF.

This clone has only one observation. This sequence joins TRBV12-5 and TRBJ1-2, with D possibly being TRBD1 (6 bases). The V end lost 3 bases, the J end lost 3 bases, and 17 bases lay between the germline ends. CDR1 and CDR2 (germline): LGHNT, FRNRAP. This CDR3 is 16 amino acids long. The chain's CDR3 is CASGLRRGWGDYGYTF. The CDR3 DNA reads as TGTGCTAGTGGTTTACGCAGGGGATGGGGCGACTATGGCTACACCTTC.

This sequence joins TRBV28 and TRBJ2-1; TRBD1 matches at 10 bases. The CDR3 length is 15 residues. J lost 10 bases, V lost 6 bases, and 12 bases had no gene match. Germline values: CDR1 MDHEN, CDR2 SYDVKM. CDR3 coding DNA: TGTGCCAGCAGAGTCCCGGGACAGGGGAGTATGGAGCAGTTCTTC. Encoded protein: CASRVPGQGSMEQFF.